The TCR beta chain described here comes from a study of regulatory T cells in long-lasting Graves disease. Study-level results: Researchers reported studying only peripheral blood, not thyroid tissue. TCR diversity was lower in persistent Graves' patients (versus newly diagnosed ones). Persistent disease preferred TRBV28, TRBJ1-2 and TRBJ2-5.

The CDR3 is 13 residues long. Trimming removed 3 bases from V and 8 bases from J, with 13 bases in between. Germline lookup yields CDR1 MNHNS and CDR2 SASEGT. Time point: newly diagnosed GD, antithyroid drugs for less than 3 months. The authors made the TCR library using RNA they extracted from PBMCs. Patients met American Thyroid Association criteria for Graves' disease. Libraries of TCR beta came from iRepertoire HTBI primers plus Arm-PCR of CDR3 regions. TCRdb ran MiXCR on the multiplex PCR reads and lists one entry per CDR3 protein. The sample carries hundreds of thousands of distinct CDR3 sequences, roughly 14% recorded once. On this clonotype itself: Its antigen is undetermined.

This same sample was also taken into another study, of T cells in Graves' hyperthyroidism and ophthalmopathy.

The source is a man younger than 45 with Graves disease. The chain has TRBV6-1 and TRBJ1-2, with a possible D match to TRBD1 (5 bases). This material consisted of peripheral blood mononuclear cells (PBMCs), taken at new diagnosis, from a patient treated with antithyroid drugs. DNA for the CDR3: TGTGCCAGCAGTGAGTGGGGCACTGGAGGCTACACCTTC. Encoded protein: CASSEWGTGGYTF.